This is a list of T cell receptor beta chains from one sample in a study of blood T cell repertoires in COVID-19. Profiling relied on immunoSEQ multiplex PCR, and the TCRdb table lists in-frame clones only, not all of them. The sample lists about 190,000 clones; approximately 84% were seen once. What was sequenced was peripheral blood. The source is a woman between 65 and 79 years old with active or convalescent COVID-19. The conserved cysteine and the conserved F or W are not part of the CDR3 here. Each record gives: V gene, clone size, J gene, CDR3 protein. Clone size is given for some rows only: seen once, a few or many times, or a class if the clone is expanded.

>TRBV5-1|.|TRBJ2-5
ASSLATLSAGQETQY
>TRBV5-1|.|TRBJ1-2
ASSFKTGGLNYGYT
>TRBV2|once|TRBJ2-4
ASAAEGRARGNIQY
>TRBV30|.|TRBJ2-2
AWVDRKRVGELF
>TRBV18|.|TRBJ1-1
ASSPRTAPNTEAF
>TRBV2|.|TRBJ2-1
ASRGTGIYNEQF
>TRBV7-2|.|TRBJ2-2
ASSPRLAGELF
>TRBV5-1|.|TRBJ1-1
ASTTGQDTEAF
>TRBV19|once|TRBJ1-1
ASNIRTGRGTEAF
>TRBV5-4|.|TRBJ1-1
ASSLQGMNTEAF
>TRBV5-6|.|TRBJ1-6
ASSSGGGTSPLH
>TRBV19|few|TRBJ2-7
ASRDRVSEQY